This is a list of T cell receptor beta chains from one sample in a study of cytomegalovirus exposure and HLA in healthy donors. Here immunoSEQ multiplex PCR was the method, and the copy in TCRdb shows in-frame clones only, minus some. This table has 150,000 to 200,000 clones, 81% appearing once. Specimen: PBMCs. These receptors all come from a woman under 30 in good health and CMV-seropositive. The CDR3 runs from the conserved cysteine through the conserved F or W. Each record gives: D gene, J gene, clone size, V gene, CDR3 protein, CDR3 DNA. D genes are given only for firm matches. Some rows have no size entry. The others give once, few or many, or a class for an expanded clone.

D: TRBD1; J: TRBJ2-1; size: NA; V: TRBV6-4; CDR3: CASIDLGQGSHGGEFF; DNA: TGTGCCAGCATCGATTTGGGACAGGGGTCCCATGGTGGGGAGTTCTTC
D: TRBD1; J: TRBJ2-7; size: NA; V: TRBV28; CDR3: CASSLGGTGGYEQYF; DNA: TGTGCCAGCAGTTTAGGCGGGACAGGGGGCTACGAGCAGTACTTC
D: TRBD1; J: TRBJ1-2; size: NA; V: TRBV13; CDR3: CASSLGPRTGAGYTF; DNA: TGTGCCAGCAGCTTAGGTCCCCGGACAGGCGCTGGCTACACCTTC
D: NA; J: TRBJ1-3; size: NA; V: TRBV4-1; CDR3: CASSQVYSSGNTIYF; DNA: TGCGCCAGCAGCCAAGTATACAGCTCTGGAAACACCATATATTTT
D: NA; J: TRBJ2-6; size: NA; V: TRBV11-2; CDR3: CASSARRAGANVLTF; DNA: TGTGCCAGCAGCGCCCGGAGAGCTGGGGCCAACGTCCTGACTTTC
D: TRBD1; J: TRBJ2-7; size: few; V: TRBV11-2; CDR3: CASSTQGVEQYF; DNA: TGTGCCAGCAGCACCCAGGGGGTCGAGCAGTACTTC
D: NA; J: TRBJ2-1; size: NA; V: TRBV7-3; CDR3: CASSLGGSYNEQFF; DNA: TGTGCCAGCAGCTTAGGCGGCTCCTACAATGAGCAGTTCTTC
D: TRBD2; J: TRBJ2-5; size: once; V: TRBV5-4; CDR3: CASSLTGTSLETQYF; DNA: TGTGCCAGCAGTCTCACCGGGACTAGCCTAGAGACCCAGTACTTC
D: NA; J: TRBJ1-4; size: NA; V: TRBV10-3; CDR3: CAISVGGGEKLFF; DNA: TGTGCCATCAGTGTTGGGGGGGGTGAAAAACTGTTTTTT
D: TRBD1; J: TRBJ1-1; size: NA; V: TRBV6-5; CDR3: CASSSIAGQVAFF; DNA: TGTGCCAGCAGTTCTATCGCTGGACAGGTAGCTTTCTTT
D: NA; J: TRBJ1-2; size: NA; V: TRBV4-1; CDR3: CASSQSRGAPTGYTF; DNA: TGCGCCAGCAGCCAAAGTCGGGGGGCTCCGACTGGCTACACCTTC
D: TRBD1; J: TRBJ1-4; size: NA; V: TRBV19; CDR3: CASSIFRTGFGKLFF; DNA: TGTGCCAGTAGTATTTTTCGGACAGGGTTTGGAAAACTGTTTTTT
D: TRBD1; J: TRBJ1-2; size: NA; V: TRBV27; CDR3: CASSLRGTGFSTTQRENYGYTF; DNA: TGTGCCAGCAGTTTGAGGGGGACAGGGTTTTCCACAACGCAAAGGGAAAACTATGGCTACACCTTC
D: NA; J: TRBJ1-2; size: NA; V: TRBV4-3; CDR3: CASSQEGGGGYYGYTF; DNA: TGCGCCAGCAGCCAAGAGGGGGGAGGGGGGTACTATGGCTACACCTTC
D: NA; J: TRBJ2-7; size: NA; V: TRBV5-1; CDR3: CASSSFPAGMTYEQYF; DNA: TGCGCCAGCAGCTCCTTCCCCGCGGGCATGACCTACGAGCAGTACTTC
D: NA; J: TRBJ1-5; size: NA; V: TRBV21-1; CDR3: CASSSRRRGGNQPQHF; DNA: TGTGCCAGCAGCTCCCGTCGTAGGGGCGGCAATCAGCCCCAGCATTTT
D: NA; J: TRBJ2-7; size: NA; V: TRBV27; CDR3: CASSFQAAYEQYF; DNA: TGTGCCAGCAGTTTTCAGGCCGCCTACGAGCAGTACTTC
D: NA; J: TRBJ2-2; size: NA; V: TRBV9; CDR3: CASSGHGTTGELFF; DNA: TGTGCCAGCAGCGGCCACGGGACAACCGGGGAGCTGTTTTTT